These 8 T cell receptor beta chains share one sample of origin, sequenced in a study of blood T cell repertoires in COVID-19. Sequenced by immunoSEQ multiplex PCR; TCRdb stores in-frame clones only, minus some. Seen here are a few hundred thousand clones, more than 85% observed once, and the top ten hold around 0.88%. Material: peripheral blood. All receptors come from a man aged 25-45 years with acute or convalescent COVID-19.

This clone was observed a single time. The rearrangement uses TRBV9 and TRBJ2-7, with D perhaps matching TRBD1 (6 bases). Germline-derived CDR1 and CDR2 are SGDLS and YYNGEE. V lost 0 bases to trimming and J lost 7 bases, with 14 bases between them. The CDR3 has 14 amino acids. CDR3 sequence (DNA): TGTGCCAGCAGCGTAGGGCTGGGGGCTGTGGAGCAGTACTTC. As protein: CASSVGLGAVEQYF.

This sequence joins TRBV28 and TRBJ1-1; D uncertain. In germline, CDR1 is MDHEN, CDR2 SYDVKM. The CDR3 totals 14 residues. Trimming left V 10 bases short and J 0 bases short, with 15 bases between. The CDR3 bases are TGTGCCACGGGGTCTTTTGTTTTGAACACTGAAGCTTTCTTT. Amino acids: CATGSFVLNTEAFF.

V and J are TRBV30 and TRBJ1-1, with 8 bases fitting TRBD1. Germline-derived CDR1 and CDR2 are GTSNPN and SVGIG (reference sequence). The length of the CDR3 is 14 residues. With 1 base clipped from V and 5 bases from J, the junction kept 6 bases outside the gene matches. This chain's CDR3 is CAWSGRQGTTEAFF. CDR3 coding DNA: TGTGCCTGGAGTGGCCGACAGGGGACAACTGAAGCTTTCTTT. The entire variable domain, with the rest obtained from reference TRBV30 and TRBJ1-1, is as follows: SQTIHQWPATLVQPVGSPLSLECTVEGTSNPNLYWYRQAAGRGLQLLFYSVGIGQISSEVPQNLSASRPQDRQFILSSKKLLLSDSGFYLCAWSGRQGTTEAFFGQGTRLTVV.

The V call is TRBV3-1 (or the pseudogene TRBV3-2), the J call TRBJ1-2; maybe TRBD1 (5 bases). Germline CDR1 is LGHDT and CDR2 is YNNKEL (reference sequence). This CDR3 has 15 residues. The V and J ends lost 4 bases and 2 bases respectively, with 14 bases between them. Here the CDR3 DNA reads TGTGCCAGCAGCCCGGGGGGGTTGTTCAACTATGGCTACACCTTC. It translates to CASSPGGLFNYGYTF.

CDR3 residues: CASSKGLGTYNEQFF. CDR3 DNA: TGTGCCAGCAGCAAAGGACTAGGTACCTACAATGAGCAGTTCTTC. This sequence joins TRBV5-5 and TRBJ2-1, with 7 bases lining up with TRBD2. Per the germline V gene, CDR1 is SGHKS and CDR2 is YYEKEE (reference sequence). The CDR3 runs 15 residues. V shed 4 bases, J shed 2 bases, and the junction held 6 bases outside the gene matches.

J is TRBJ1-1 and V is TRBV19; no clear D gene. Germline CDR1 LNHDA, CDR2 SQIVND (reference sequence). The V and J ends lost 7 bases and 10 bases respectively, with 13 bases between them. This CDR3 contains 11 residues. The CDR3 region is CASINLERAFF. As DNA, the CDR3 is TGTGCCAGTATTAATCTTGAGAGAGCTTTCTTT.

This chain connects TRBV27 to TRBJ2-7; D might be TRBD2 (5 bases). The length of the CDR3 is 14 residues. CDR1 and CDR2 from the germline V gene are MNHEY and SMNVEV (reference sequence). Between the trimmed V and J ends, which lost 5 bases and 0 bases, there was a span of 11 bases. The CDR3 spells CASSLSRDSYEQYF. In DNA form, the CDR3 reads TGTGCCAGCAGTCTTTCCCGGGACTCCTACGAGCAGTACTTC.

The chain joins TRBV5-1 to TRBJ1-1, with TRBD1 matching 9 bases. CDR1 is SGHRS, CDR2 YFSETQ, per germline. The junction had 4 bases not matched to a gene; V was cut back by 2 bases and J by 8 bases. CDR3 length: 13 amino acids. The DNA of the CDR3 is TGCGCCAGCAGCTTTTTACAGGGGGCGGAAGCTTTCTTT. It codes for CASSFLQGAEAFF.